This record covers a single TCR beta chain. This record belongs to a study of blood T cell repertoires in COVID-19. Trimming cost V 0 bases and J 7 bases, with 12 bases left between them. The CDR3 has 15 amino acids. The germline V gene has CDR1 SGHVS and CDR2 FQNEAQ. Adults between about 18 and 89 years of age took part from about two dozen US areas. Authors' processing steps: By means of reference gene primer amplification, nucleated cell counts were estimated. Profiling relied on immunoSEQ multiplex PCR, and the TCRdb table lists in-frame clones only, not all of them. The DNA gave D and trimming, while V, J and clone size come from that table. Of about 150,000 clones listed, around 84% are singletons.

The sequence was obtained from a man aged 50 to 59 who had recovered from COVID-19. The V call is TRBV7-8, the J call TRBJ1-4, with unresolved D. Material for sequencing was PBMCs or T cells enriched from blood (not recorded which). CDR3 DNA: TGTGCCAGCAGCTTAGCCGGGATGGGGAGTGAAAAACTGTTTTTT. Amino acid sequence: CASSLAGMGSEKLFF.